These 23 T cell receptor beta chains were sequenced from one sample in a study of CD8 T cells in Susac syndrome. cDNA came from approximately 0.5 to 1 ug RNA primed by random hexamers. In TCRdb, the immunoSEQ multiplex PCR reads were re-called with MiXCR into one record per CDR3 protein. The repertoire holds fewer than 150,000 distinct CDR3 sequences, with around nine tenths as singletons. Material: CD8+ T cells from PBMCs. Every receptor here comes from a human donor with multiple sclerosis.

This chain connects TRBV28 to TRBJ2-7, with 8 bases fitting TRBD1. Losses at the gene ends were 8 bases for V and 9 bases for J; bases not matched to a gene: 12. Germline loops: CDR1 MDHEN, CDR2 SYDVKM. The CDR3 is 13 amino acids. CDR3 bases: TGTGCCAGCGAGGACAGGGCTGGGCCAAGGCAGTACTTC. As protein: CASEDRAGPRQYF. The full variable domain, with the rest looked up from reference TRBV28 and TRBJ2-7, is DVKVTQSSRYLVKRTGEKVFLECVQDMDHENMFWYRQDPGLGLRLIYFSYDVKMKEKGDIPEGYSVSREKKERFSLILESASTNQTSMYLCASEDRAGPRQYFGPGTRLTVT.

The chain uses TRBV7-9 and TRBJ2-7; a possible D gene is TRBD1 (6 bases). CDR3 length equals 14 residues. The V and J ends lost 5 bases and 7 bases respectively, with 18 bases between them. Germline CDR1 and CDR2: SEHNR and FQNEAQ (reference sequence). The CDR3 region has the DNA TGTGCCAGCAGCGCGCGCAACAGGGACCTGGAGCAGTACTTC. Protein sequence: CASSARNRDLEQYF.

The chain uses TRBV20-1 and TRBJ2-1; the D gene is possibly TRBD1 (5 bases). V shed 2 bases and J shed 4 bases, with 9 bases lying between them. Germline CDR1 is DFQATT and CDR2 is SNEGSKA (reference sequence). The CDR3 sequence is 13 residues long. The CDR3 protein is CSARSRQYNEQFF. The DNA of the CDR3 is TGCAGTGCTAGATCGCGACAGTACAATGAGCAGTTCTTC.

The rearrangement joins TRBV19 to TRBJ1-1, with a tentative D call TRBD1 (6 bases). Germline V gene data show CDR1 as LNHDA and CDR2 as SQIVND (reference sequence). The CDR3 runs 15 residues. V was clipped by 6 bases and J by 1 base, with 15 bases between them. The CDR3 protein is CASRPYGQSNTEAFF. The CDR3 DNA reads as TGTGCCAGTAGGCCCTATGGACAGTCGAACACTGAAGCTTTCTTT.

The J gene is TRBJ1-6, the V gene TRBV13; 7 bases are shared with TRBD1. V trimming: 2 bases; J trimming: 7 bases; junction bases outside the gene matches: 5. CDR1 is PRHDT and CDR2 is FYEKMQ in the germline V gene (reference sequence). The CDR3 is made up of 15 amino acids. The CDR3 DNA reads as TGTGCCAGCAGCTTACATGGGACAGCCAATTCACCCCTCCACTTT. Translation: CASSLHGTANSPLHF.

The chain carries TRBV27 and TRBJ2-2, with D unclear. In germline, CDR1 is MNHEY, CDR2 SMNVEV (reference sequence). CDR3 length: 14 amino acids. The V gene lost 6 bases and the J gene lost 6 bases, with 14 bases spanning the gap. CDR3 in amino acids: CASSPYLRSGELFF. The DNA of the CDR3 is TGTGCCAGCAGCCCCTACCTGCGATCCGGGGAGCTGTTTTTT.

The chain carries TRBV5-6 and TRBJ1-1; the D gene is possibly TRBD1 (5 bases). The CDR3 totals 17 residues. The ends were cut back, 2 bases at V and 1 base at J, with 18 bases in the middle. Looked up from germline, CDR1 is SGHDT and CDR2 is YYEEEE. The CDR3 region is CASSFRSGRAENTEAFF. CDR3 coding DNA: TGTGCCAGCAGCTTTCGGTCAGGGAGGGCGGAGAACACTGAAGCTTTCTTT.

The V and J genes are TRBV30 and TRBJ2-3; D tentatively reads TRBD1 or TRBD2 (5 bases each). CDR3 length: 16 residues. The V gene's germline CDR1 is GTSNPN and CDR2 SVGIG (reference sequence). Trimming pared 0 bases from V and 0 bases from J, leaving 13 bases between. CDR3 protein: CAWSVGVATSTDTQYF. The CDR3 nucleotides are TGTGCCTGGAGTGTGGGGGTGGCCACTAGCACAGATACGCAGTATTTT.

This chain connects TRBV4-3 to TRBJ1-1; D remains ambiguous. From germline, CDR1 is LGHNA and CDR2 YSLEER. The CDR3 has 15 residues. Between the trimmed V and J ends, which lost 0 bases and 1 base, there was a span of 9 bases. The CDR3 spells CASSQEFAENTEAFF. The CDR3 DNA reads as TGCGCCAGCAGCCAAGAATTCGCAGAGAACACTGAAGCTTTCTTT.

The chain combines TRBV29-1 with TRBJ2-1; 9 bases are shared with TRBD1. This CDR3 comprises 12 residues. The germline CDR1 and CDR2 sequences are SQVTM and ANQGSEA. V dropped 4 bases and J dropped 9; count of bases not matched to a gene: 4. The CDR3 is CSVAGQGGEQFF. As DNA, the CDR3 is TGCAGCGTTGCGGGACAGGGTGGTGAGCAGTTCTTC.

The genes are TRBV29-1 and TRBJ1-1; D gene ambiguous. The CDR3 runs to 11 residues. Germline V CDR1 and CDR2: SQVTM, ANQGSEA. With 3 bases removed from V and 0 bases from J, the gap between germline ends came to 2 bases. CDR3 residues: CSVEVNTEAFF. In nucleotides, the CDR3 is TGCAGCGTTGAGGTGAACACTGAAGCTTTCTTT.

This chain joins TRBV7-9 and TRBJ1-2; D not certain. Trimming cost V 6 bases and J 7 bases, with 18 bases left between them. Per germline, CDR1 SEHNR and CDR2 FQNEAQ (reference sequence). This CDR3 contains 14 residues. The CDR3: CASRFGSGSGGYTF. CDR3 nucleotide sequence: TGTGCCAGCAGGTTTGGGTCCGGGTCGGGTGGCTACACCTTC.

As DNA, the CDR3 is TGTGCCAGCAGCGAAGTTCCCTTTTACGAGCAGTACTTC. It yields the protein CASSEVPFYEQYF. The rearrangement uses TRBV3-1 and TRBJ2-7, with D unresolved. The CDR3 runs 13 residues. The ends were cut back, 5 bases at V and 4 bases at J, with 12 bases in the middle. Germline CDR1 reads LGHDT; CDR2 reads YNNKEL (reference sequence).

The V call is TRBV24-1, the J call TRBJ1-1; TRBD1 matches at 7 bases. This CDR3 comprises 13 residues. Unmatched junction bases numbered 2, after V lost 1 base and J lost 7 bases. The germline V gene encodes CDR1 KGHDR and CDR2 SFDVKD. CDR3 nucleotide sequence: TGTGCCACCAGTGATTTAGGGGGCTTTGAAGCTTTCTTT. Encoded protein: CATSDLGGFEAFF.

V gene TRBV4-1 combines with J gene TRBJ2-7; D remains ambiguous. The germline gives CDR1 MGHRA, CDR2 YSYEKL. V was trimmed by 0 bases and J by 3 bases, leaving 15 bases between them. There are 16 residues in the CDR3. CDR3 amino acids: CASSQETRFSLYEQYF. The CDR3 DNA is TGCGCCAGCAGCCAAGAAACCAGGTTTTCCCTCTACGAGCAGTACTTC.

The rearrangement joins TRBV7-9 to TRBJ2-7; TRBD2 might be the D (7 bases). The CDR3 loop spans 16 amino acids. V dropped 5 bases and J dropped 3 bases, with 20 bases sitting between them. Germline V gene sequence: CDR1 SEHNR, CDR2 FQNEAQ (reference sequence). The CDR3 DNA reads TGTGCCAGCAGCCATTTGAAAGGCGGGGGCGACTACGAGCAGTACTTC. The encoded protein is CASSHLKGGGDYEQYF. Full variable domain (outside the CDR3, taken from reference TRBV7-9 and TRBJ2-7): DTGVSQNPRHKITKRGQNVTFRCDPISEHNRLYWYRQTLGQGPEFLTYFQNEAQLEKSRLLSDRFSAERPKGSFSTLEIQRTEQGDSAMYLCASSHLKGGGDYEQYFGPGTRLTVT.

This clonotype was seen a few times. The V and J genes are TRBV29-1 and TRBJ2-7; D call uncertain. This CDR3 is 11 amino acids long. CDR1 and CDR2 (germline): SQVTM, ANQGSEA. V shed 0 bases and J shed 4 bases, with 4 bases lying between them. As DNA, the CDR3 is TGCAGCGTTGAAGATATGTACGAGCAGTACTTC. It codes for CSVEDMYEQYF.

The CDR3 sequence is CASSQVGDSYEQYF. Here the CDR3 DNA reads TGCGCCAGCAGCCAAGTGGGCGACTCCTACGAGCAGTACTTC. The V call is TRBV4-1, the J call TRBJ2-7; D unclear. Deletions cut 1 base from V and 0 bases from J, with 7 bases between. The CDR3 has 14 residues. Looked up from germline, CDR1 is MGHRA and CDR2 is YSYEKL.

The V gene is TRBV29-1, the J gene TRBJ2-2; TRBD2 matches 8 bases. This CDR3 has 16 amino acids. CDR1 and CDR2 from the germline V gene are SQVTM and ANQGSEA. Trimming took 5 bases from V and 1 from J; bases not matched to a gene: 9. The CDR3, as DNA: TGCAGCGTTCTTGGACTAGCAGAGATGAACACCGGGGAGCTGTTTTTT. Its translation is CSVLGLAEMNTGELFF.

This chain's CDR3 is CASSSEPRGEQYF. CDR3 DNA: TGTGCCAGCAGCTCGGAGCCCCGCGGGGAGCAGTACTTC. This chain connects TRBV7-9 to TRBJ2-7; weak D call: TRBD2 (5 bases). The germline V gene has CDR1 SEHNR and CDR2 FQNEAQ (reference sequence). Trimming removed 4 bases from V and 7 bases from J, with 14 bases in between. This CDR3 is 13 amino acids long.

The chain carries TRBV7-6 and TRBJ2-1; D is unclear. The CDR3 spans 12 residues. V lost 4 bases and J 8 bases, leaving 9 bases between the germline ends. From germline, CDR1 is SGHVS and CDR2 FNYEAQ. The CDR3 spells CASSSNGYEQFF. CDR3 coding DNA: TGTGCCAGCAGCTCGAACGGATATGAGCAGTTCTTC. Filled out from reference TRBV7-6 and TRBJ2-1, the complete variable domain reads GAGVSQSPRYKVTKRGQDVALRCDPISGHVSLYWYRQALGQGPEFLTYFNYEAQQDKSGLPNDRFSAERPEGSISTLTIQRTEQRDSAMYRCASSSNGYEQFFGPGTRLTVL.

CDR3 DNA sequence: TGTGCCAGCAGTCTTAGCGGGAGTAATTACGAGCAGTACTTC. Translation: CASSLSGSNYEQYF. The chain is built from TRBV6-2 or TRBV6-3 and TRBJ2-7, with 9 bases identical to TRBD2. The CDR3 is 14 residues long. Germline V gives CDR1 MNHEY, CDR2 SVGEGT. J was trimmed by 4 bases and V by 5 bases; bases with no gene match: 6.

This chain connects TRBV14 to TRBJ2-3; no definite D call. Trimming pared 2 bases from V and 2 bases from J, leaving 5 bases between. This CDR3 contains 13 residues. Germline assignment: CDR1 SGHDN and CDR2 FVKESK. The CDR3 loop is CASSQSLTDTQYF. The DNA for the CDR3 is TGTGCCAGCAGCCAATCGCTCACAGATACGCAGTATTTT.